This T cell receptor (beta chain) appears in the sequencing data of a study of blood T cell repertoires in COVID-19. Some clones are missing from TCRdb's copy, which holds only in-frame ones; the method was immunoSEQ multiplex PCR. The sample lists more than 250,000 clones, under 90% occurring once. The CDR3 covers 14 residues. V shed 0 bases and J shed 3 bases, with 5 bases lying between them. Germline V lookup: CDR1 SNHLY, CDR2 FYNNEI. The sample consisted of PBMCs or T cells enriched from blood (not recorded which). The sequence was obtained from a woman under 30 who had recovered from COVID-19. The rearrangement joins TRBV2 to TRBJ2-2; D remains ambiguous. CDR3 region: CASSEARDTGELFF. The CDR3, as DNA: TGTGCCAGCAGTGAAGCGCGAGACACCGGGGAGCTGTTTTTT. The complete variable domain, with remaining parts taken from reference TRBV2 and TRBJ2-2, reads EPEVTQTPSHQVTQMGQEVILRCVPISNHLYFYWYRQILGQKVEFLVSFYNNEISEKSEIFDDQFSVERPDGSNFTLKIRSTKLEDSAMYFCASSEARDTGELFFGEGSRLTVL.